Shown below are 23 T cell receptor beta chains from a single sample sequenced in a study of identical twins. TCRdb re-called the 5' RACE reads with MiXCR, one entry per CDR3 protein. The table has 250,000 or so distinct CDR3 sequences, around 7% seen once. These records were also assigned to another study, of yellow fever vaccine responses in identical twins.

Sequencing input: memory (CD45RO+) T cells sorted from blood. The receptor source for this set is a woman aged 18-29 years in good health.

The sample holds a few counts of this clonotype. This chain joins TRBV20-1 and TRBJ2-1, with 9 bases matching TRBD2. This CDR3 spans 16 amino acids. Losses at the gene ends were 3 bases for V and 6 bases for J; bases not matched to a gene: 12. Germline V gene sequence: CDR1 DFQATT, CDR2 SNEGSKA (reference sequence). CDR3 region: CSASLLKAGGSNEQFF. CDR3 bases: TGCAGTGCTAGTCTTCTCAAAGCGGGGGGTTCCAATGAGCAGTTCTTC.

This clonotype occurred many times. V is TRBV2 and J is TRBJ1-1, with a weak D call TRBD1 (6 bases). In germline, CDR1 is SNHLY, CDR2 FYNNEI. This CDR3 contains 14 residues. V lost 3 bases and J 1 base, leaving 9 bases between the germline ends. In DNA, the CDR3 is TGTGCCAGCAGTGACAGGGGATGGAACACTGAAGCTTTCTTT. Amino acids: CASSDRGWNTEAFF.

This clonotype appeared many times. The CDR3, as DNA: TGCGCCAGCAGCCCGGGACAGGGAAAGGCTGAAGCTTTCTTT. Translated: CASSPGQGKAEAFF. The chain links TRBV5-1 to TRBJ1-1; 9 nucleotides agree with TRBD1. Looked up from germline, CDR1 is SGHRS and CDR2 is YFSETQ. V lost 4 bases, J lost 6 bases, and 7 bases stayed unmatched. This CDR3 is built from 14 residues. Full variable domain (rest looked up from reference TRBV5-1 and TRBJ1-1): KAGVTQTPRYLIKTRGQQVTLSCSPISGHRSVSWYQQTPGQGLQFLFEYFSETQRNKGNFPGRFSGRQFSNSRSEMNVSTLELGDSALYLCASSPGQGKAEAFFGQGTRLTVV.

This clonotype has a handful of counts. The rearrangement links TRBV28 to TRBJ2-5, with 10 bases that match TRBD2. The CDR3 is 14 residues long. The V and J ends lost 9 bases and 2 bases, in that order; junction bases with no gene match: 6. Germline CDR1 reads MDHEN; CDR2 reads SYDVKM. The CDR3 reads CASEAGGDQETQYF. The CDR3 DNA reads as TGTGCCAGTGAAGCGGGGGGGGATCAAGAGACCCAGTACTTC.

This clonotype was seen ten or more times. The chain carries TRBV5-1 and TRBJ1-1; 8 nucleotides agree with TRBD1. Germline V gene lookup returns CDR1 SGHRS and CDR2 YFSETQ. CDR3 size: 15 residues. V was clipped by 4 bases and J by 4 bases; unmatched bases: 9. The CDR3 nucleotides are TGCGCCAGCAGCACCGGACAGGGTGTTTCCACTGAAGCTTTCTTT. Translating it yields CASSTGQGVSTEAFF. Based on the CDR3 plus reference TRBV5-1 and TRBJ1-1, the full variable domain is KAGVTQTPRYLIKTRGQQVTLSCSPISGHRSVSWYQQTPGQGLQFLFEYFSETQRNKGNFPGRFSGRQFSNSRSEMNVSTLELGDSALYLCASSTGQGVSTEAFFGQGTRLTVV.

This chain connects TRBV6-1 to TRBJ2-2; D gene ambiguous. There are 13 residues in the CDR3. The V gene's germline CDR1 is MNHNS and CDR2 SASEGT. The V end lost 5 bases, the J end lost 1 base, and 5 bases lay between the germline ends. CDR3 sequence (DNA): TGTGCCAGCAGTCGACAGAACACCGGGGAGCTGTTTTTT. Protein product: CASSRQNTGELFF.

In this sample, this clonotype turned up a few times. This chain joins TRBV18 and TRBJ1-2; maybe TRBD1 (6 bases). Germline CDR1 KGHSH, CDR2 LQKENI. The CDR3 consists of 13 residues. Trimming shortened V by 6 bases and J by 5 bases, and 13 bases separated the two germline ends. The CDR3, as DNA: TGTGCCAGCTCCCCGGGACACGAGTATGGCTACACCTTC. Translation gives CASSPGHEYGYTF. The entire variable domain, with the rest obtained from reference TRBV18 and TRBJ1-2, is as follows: NAGVMQNPRHLVRRRGQEARLRCSPMKGHSHVYWYRQLPEEGLKFMVYLQKENIIDESGMPKERFSAEFPKEGPSILRIQQVVRGDSAAYFCASSPGHEYGYTFGSGTRLTVV.

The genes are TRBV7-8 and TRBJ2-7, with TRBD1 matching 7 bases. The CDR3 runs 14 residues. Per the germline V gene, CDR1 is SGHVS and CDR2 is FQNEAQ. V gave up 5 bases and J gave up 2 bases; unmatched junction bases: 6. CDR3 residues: CASSVRQGAYEQYV. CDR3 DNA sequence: TGTGCCAGCAGCGTGAGACAGGGTGCCTACGAGCAGTACGTC.

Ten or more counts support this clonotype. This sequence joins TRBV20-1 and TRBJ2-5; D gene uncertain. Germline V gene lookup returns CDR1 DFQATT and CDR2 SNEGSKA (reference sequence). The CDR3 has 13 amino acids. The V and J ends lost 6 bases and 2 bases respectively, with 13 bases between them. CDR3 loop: CSAARGPQETQYF. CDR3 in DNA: TGCAGTGCCGCTCGAGGACCACAAGAGACCCAGTACTTC.

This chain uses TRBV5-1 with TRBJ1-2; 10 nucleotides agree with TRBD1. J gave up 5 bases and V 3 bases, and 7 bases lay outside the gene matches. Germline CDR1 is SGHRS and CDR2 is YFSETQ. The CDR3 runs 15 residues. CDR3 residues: CASSSGTGDGYGYTF. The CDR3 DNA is TGCGCCAGCAGCTCCGGGACAGGGGATGGTTATGGCTACACCTTC.

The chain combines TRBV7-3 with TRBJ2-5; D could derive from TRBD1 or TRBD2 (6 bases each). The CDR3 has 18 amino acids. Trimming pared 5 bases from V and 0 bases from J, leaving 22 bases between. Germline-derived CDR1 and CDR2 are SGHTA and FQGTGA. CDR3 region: CASSRPPFGGWYQETQYF. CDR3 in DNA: TGTGCCAGCAGCCGACCGCCCTTCGGGGGCTGGTACCAAGAGACCCAGTACTTC.

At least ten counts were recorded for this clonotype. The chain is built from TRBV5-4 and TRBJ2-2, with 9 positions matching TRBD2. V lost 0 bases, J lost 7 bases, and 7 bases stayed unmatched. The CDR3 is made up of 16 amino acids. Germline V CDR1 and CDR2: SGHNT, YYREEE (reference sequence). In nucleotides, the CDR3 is TGTGCCAGCAGCTTGGAGGCGGGAGGGCCCGACGGGGAGCTGTTTTTT. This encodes CASSLEAGGPDGELFF. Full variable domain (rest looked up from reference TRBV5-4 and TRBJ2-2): ETGVTQSPTHLIKTRGQQVTLRCSSQSGHNTVSWYQQALGQGPQFIFQYYREEENGRGNFPPRFSGLQFPNYSSELNVNALELDDSALYLCASSLEAGGPDGELFFGEGSRLTVL.

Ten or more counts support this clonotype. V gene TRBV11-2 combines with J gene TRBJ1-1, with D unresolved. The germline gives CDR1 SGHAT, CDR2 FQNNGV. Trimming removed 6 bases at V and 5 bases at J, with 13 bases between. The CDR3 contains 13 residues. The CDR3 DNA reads TGTGCCAGCAGTCCCTCGGGTCGGACTGAAGCTTTCTTT. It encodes CASSPSGRTEAFF.

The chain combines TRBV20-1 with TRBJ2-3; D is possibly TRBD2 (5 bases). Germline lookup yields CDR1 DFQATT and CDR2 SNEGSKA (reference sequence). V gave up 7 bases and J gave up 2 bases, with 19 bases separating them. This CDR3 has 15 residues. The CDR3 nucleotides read TGCAGTGTGAGAGAGGAGACTACAAACACAGATACGCAGTATTTT. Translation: CSVREETTNTDTQYF.

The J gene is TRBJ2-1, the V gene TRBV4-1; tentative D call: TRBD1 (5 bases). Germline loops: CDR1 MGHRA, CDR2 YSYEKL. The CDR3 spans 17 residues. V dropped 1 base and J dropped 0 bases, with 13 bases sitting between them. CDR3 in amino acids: CASSQGTGPSSYNEQFF. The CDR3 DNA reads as TGCGCCAGCAGCCAAGGAACAGGTCCGAGCTCCTACAATGAGCAGTTCTTC.

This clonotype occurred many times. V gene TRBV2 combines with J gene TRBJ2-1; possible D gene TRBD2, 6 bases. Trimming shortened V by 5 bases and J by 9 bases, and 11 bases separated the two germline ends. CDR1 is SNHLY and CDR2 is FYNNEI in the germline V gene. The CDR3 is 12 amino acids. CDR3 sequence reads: CASSNLSGEQFF. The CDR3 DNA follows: TGTGCCAGCAGTAACCTTAGCGGTGAGCAGTTCTTC.

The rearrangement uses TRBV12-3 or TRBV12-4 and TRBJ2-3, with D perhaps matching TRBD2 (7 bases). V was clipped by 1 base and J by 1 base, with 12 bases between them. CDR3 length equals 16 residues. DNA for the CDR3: TGTGCCAGCAGTTTAGGGGGAGGGGGTGGCACAGATACGCAGTATTTT. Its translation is CASSLGGGGGTDTQYF.

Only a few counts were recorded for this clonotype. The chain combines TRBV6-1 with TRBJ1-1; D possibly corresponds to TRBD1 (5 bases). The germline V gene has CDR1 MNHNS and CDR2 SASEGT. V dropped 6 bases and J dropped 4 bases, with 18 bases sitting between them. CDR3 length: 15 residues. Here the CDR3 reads CASSRARESSTEAFF. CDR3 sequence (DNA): TGTGCCAGCAGCCGGGCCAGGGAAAGTAGCACTGAAGCTTTCTTT.

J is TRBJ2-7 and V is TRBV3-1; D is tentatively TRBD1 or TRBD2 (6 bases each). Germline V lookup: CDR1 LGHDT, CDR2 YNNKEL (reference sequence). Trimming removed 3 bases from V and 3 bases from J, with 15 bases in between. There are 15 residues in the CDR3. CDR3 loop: CASSHGWGANYEQYF. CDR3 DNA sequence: TGTGCCAGCAGCCACGGGTGGGGGGCAAACTACGAGCAGTACTTC.

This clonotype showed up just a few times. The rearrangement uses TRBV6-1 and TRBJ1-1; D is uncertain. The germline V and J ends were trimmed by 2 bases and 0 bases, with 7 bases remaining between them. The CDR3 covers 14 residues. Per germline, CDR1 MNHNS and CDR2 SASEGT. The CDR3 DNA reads TGTGCCAGCAGTGAATGGCGTCTGAACACTGAAGCTTTCTTT. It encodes CASSEWRLNTEAFF.

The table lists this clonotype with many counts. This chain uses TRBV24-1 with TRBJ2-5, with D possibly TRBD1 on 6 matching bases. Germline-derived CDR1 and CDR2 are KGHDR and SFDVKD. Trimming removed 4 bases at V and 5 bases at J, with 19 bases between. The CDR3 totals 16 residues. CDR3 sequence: CATSDRETGTAETQYF. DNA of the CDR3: TGTGCCACCAGTGACCGCGAGACAGGAACGGCGGAGACCCAGTACTTC.

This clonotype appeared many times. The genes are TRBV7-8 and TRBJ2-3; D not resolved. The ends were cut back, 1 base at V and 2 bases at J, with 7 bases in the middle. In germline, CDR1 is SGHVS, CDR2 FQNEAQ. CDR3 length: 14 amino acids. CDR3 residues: CASSLVQITDTQYF. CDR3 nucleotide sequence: TGTGCCAGCAGCTTAGTACAGATCACAGATACGCAGTATTTT.

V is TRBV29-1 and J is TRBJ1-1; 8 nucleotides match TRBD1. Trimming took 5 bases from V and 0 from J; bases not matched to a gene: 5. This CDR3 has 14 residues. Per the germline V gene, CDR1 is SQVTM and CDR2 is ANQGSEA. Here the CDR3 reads CSVQGQALNTEAFF. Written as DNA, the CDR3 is TGCAGCGTTCAGGGACAGGCCTTGAACACTGAAGCTTTCTTT. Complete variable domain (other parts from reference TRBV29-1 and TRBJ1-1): SAVISQKPSRDICQRGTSLTIQCQVDSQVTMMFWYRQQPGQSLTLIATANQGSEATYESGFVIDKFPISRPNLTFSTLTVSNMSPEDSSIYLCSVQGQALNTEAFFGQGTRLTVV.